These 3 T cell receptor beta chains originate from one sample sequenced in a study of control samples from healthy donors and cancer patients. Data came from immunoSEQ multiplex PCR; TCRdb stores just in-frame clones and leaves some out. This sample has 8,500 to 11,000 clones, with approximately 91% found just once. Specimen: PBMCs. These receptors all stem from a man aged 60-69 years with colorectal cancer.

This chain links TRBV7-9 with TRBJ1-4; D gene unclear. The germline V and J ends were trimmed by 5 bases and 5 bases, with 12 bases remaining between them. This CDR3 has 14 amino acids. Germline CDR1 reads SEHNR; CDR2 reads FQNEAQ (reference sequence). The CDR3 DNA sequence: TGTGCCAGCAGCCGCAGCGATTTAAATGAAAAACTGTTTTTT. Translated, it gives CASSRSDLNEKLFF.

This clone appeared once. This rearrangement joins TRBV7-9 to TRBJ1-5; 7 bases are a match to TRBD1. Germline CDR1 reads SEHNR; CDR2 reads FQNEAQ (reference sequence). The CDR3 is 14 residues long. The junction had 5 bases not matched to a gene; V was cut back by 5 bases and J by 4 bases. The CDR3 DNA reads as TGTGCCAGCAGCCCAGGGACAGCAAATCAGCCCCAGCATTTT. Its translation is CASSPGTANQPQHF.

The CDR3 sequence: CASSYFSGGPNEQFF. CDR3 bases: TGTGCCAGCAGTTACTTTAGCGGGGGGCCCAATGAGCAGTTCTTC. The chain has TRBV6-5 and TRBJ2-1, with 10 positions matching TRBD2. CDR3 length equals 15 residues. V lost 1 base to trimming and J lost 6 bases; unmatched junction nucleotides: 3. CDR1 and CDR2 from the germline V gene are MNHEY and SVGAGI.